These T cell receptor beta chains were read from a single sample in a study of blood T cell repertoires in COVID-19. TCRdb keeps only in-frame clones here, not all; method: immunoSEQ multiplex PCR. Here the sample spans tens of thousands of clones, over 80% being singletons. Sequenced sample: peripheral blood. Source of these receptors: a woman aged 80 or older with acute or convalescent COVID-19. CDR3s include the opening cysteine and the closing phenylalanine or tryptophan. A D gene is named only where the DNA matches it firmly. The size of a clone is reported for some rows only, either as once, few or many, or as a class for expanded clones.

CDR3 length: 15; clone size: once; V gene: TRBV11-2; D gene: TRBD2; J gene: TRBJ2-5; CDR3 protein: CASSRGLAGVETQYF; CDR3 DNA: TGTGCCAGCAGCCGGGGACTAGCGGGAGTAGAGACCCAGTACTTC
CDR3 length: 17; clone size: NA; V gene: TRBV7-6; D gene: TRBD2; J gene: TRBJ2-2; CDR3 protein: CASSPWGRVDNTGELFF; CDR3 DNA: TGTGCCAGCAGCCCCTGGGGGAGGGTCGACAACACCGGGGAGCTGTTTTTT
CDR3 length: 17; clone size: NA; V gene: TRBV14; D gene: NA; J gene: TRBJ2-6; CDR3 protein: CASSHRGTFSGANVLTF; CDR3 DNA: TGTGCCAGCAGCCACAGGGGGACTTTCTCTGGGGCCAACGTCCTGACTTTC
CDR3 length: 14; clone size: NA; V gene: TRBV2; D gene: NA; J gene: TRBJ1-2; CDR3 protein: CASSEIKQGSGYTF; CDR3 DNA: TGTGCCAGCAGTGAAATAAAACAGGGATCCGGCTACACCTTC
CDR3 length: 16; clone size: few; V gene: TRBV19; D gene: TRBD2; J gene: TRBJ2-5; CDR3 protein: CASTLGVAGEGETQYF; CDR3 DNA: TGTGCCAGTACCCTGGGGGTAGCGGGAGAGGGGGAGACCCAGTACTTC
CDR3 length: 18; clone size: NA; V gene: TRBV7-9; D gene: TRBD2; J gene: TRBJ2-1; CDR3 protein: CASSSRARGAGGDNEQFF; CDR3 DNA: TGTGCCAGCAGCTCGCGAGCTAGGGGAGCGGGAGGGGACAATGAGCAGTTCTTC
CDR3 length: 14; clone size: NA; V gene: TRBV7-6; D gene: NA; J gene: TRBJ2-1; CDR3 protein: CASSPGRSYNEQFF; CDR3 DNA: TGTGCCAGCAGTCCCGGCAGGTCCTACAATGAGCAGTTCTTC
CDR3 length: 18; clone size: NA; V gene: TRBV3-1/TRBV3-2; D gene: TRBD2; J gene: TRBJ2-1; CDR3 protein: CASRPRTSGRAGDNEQFF; CDR3 DNA: TGTGCCAGCAGACCCCGGACTAGCGGGAGGGCCGGGGACAATGAGCAGTTCTTC
CDR3 length: 15; clone size: once; V gene: TRBV3-1/TRBV3-2; D gene: NA; J gene: TRBJ1-3; CDR3 protein: CASSQSGISGNTIYF; CDR3 DNA: TGTGCCAGCAGCCAATCTGGCATCTCTGGAAACACCATATATTTT
CDR3 length: 16; clone size: NA; V gene: TRBV5-1; D gene: TRBD2; J gene: TRBJ2-3; CDR3 protein: CASSWMGLAATDTQYF; CDR3 DNA: TGCGCCAGCAGCTGGATGGGACTAGCCGCCACAGATACGCAGTATTTT
CDR3 length: 16; clone size: NA; V gene: TRBV11-2; D gene: TRBD2; J gene: TRBJ2-1; CDR3 protein: CASSLGGGLARNEQFF; CDR3 DNA: TGTGCCAGCAGCTTAGGGGGAGGGCTAGCCCGGAATGAGCAGTTCTTC
CDR3 length: 15; clone size: NA; V gene: TRBV5-1; D gene: TRBD1; J gene: TRBJ2-3; CDR3 protein: CASSLLGQGTDTQYF; CDR3 DNA: TGCGCCAGCAGCTTGTTGGGACAGGGCACAGATACGCAGTATTTT
CDR3 length: 15; clone size: NA; V gene: TRBV7-2; D gene: NA; J gene: TRBJ2-7; CDR3 protein: CASSSSISDFNEQYF; CDR3 DNA: TGTGCCAGCAGCTCCTCAATAAGCGACTTCAACGAGCAGTACTTC
CDR3 length: 18; clone size: NA; V gene: TRBV11-2; D gene: NA; J gene: TRBJ1-5; CDR3 protein: CASSLSRLTDDSNQPQHF; CDR3 DNA: TGTGCCAGCAGCTTAAGTCGCCTCACAGACGATAGCAATCAGCCCCAGCATTTT
CDR3 length: 14; clone size: NA; V gene: TRBV27; D gene: NA; J gene: TRBJ2-7; CDR3 protein: CASSQLGQGYEQYF; CDR3 DNA: TGTGCCAGCAGCCAATTGGGGCAGGGCTACGAGCAGTACTTC
CDR3 length: 12; clone size: NA; V gene: TRBV30; D gene: NA; J gene: TRBJ1-6; CDR3 protein: CAWRGAFRPLHF; CDR3 DNA: TGTGCCTGGAGGGGGGCCTTTCGGCCCCTCCACTTT
CDR3 length: 16; clone size: NA; V gene: TRBV7-9; D gene: NA; J gene: TRBJ2-7; CDR3 protein: CASSASPKKGAYEQYF; CDR3 DNA: TGTGCCAGCAGCGCATCGCCCAAGAAGGGAGCCTACGAGCAGTACTTC
CDR3 length: 13; clone size: NA; V gene: TRBV6-5; D gene: NA; J gene: TRBJ1-2; CDR3 protein: CASRSSGVYGYTF; CDR3 DNA: TGTGCCAGCAGATCCTCAGGGGTCTATGGCTACACCTTC
CDR3 length: 16; clone size: NA; V gene: TRBV1; D gene: NA; J gene: TRBJ2-2; CDR3 protein: CTSSQEGTSPDGELFF; CDR3 DNA: TGCACCAGCAGCCAAGAAGGGACTAGCCCCGACGGGGAGCTGTTTTTT
CDR3 length: 14; clone size: NA; V gene: TRBV28; D gene: TRBD1; J gene: TRBJ2-1; CDR3 protein: CASLSSDRGREQFF; CDR3 DNA: TGTGCCAGCCTCTCGTCCGACAGGGGGCGAGAGCAGTTCTTC
CDR3 length: 18; clone size: NA; V gene: TRBV7-7; D gene: TRBD2; J gene: TRBJ2-5; CDR3 protein: CASSLSGLAGERAGTQYF; CDR3 DNA: TGTGCTAGCAGCCTCTCGGGACTAGCGGGAGAGCGAGCGGGGACCCAGTACTTC
CDR3 length: 14; clone size: NA; V gene: TRBV4-1; D gene: NA; J gene: TRBJ2-7; CDR3 protein: CASSLGGSSYEQYF; CDR3 DNA: TGCGCCAGCAGCCTTGGGGGGAGCTCCTACGAGCAGTACTTC
CDR3 length: 16; clone size: NA; V gene: TRBV10-3; D gene: TRBD1; J gene: TRBJ2-7; CDR3 protein: CAISESSWTGIYEQYF; CDR3 DNA: TGTGCCATCAGTGAGTCTTCCTGGACAGGGATCTACGAGCAGTACTTC
CDR3 length: 14; clone size: NA; V gene: TRBV6-5; D gene: NA; J gene: TRBJ1-2; CDR3 protein: CASSYGEGNYGYTF; CDR3 DNA: TGTGCCAGCAGTTACGGTGAGGGTAACTATGGCTACACCTTC
CDR3 length: 13; clone size: NA; V gene: TRBV10-2; D gene: NA; J gene: TRBJ1-1; CDR3 protein: CASSGSTDTEAFF; CDR3 DNA: TGCGCCAGCAGTGGGTCGACAGACACTGAAGCTTTCTTT
CDR3 length: 15; clone size: few; V gene: TRBV7-9; D gene: TRBD2; J gene: TRBJ2-1; CDR3 protein: CASSAREGGYNEQFF; CDR3 DNA: TGTGCCAGCAGCGCACGGGAGGGGGGCTACAATGAGCAGTTCTTC
CDR3 length: 16; clone size: NA; V gene: TRBV6-5; D gene: TRBD1; J gene: TRBJ1-6; CDR3 protein: CASSYGGQGVGTPLHF; CDR3 DNA: TGTGCCAGCAGTTACGGCGGACAGGGGGTAGGGACACCCCTCCACTTT
CDR3 length: 16; clone size: NA; V gene: TRBV11-2; D gene: TRBD2; J gene: TRBJ2-1; CDR3 protein: CASSFLASGDYNEQFF; CDR3 DNA: TGTGCCAGCAGCTTCCTGGCTAGCGGGGACTACAATGAGCAGTTCTTC
CDR3 length: 12; clone size: NA; V gene: TRBV30; D gene: NA; J gene: TRBJ2-7; CDR3 protein: CAWSATGSEQYF; CDR3 DNA: TGTGCCTGGAGTGCGACAGGCTCCGAGCAGTACTTC
CDR3 length: 16; clone size: NA; V gene: TRBV6-2/TRBV6-3; D gene: TRBD1; J gene: TRBJ2-3; CDR3 protein: CASSPGRTGVGDTQYF; CDR3 DNA: TGTGCCAGCAGTCCCGGGCGGACAGGGGTGGGAGATACGCAGTATTTT
CDR3 length: 14; clone size: NA; V gene: TRBV5-1; D gene: TRBD1; J gene: TRBJ2-7; CDR3 protein: CASSASGQAYEQYF; CDR3 DNA: TGCGCCAGCAGCGCGTCGGGACAGGCCTACGAGCAGTACTTC
CDR3 length: 12; clone size: NA; V gene: TRBV28; D gene: NA; J gene: TRBJ2-3; CDR3 protein: CASSLVLDTQYF; CDR3 DNA: TGTGCCAGCAGCCTGGTACTTGATACGCAGTATTTT
CDR3 length: 19; clone size: NA; V gene: TRBV6-2/TRBV6-3; D gene: TRBD2; J gene: TRBJ2-7; CDR3 protein: CASSYPYPFSGKAGYEQYF; CDR3 DNA: TGTGCCAGCAGTTACCCATACCCCTTTAGCGGGAAGGCGGGCTACGAGCAGTACTTC
CDR3 length: 15; clone size: NA; V gene: TRBV15; D gene: NA; J gene: TRBJ1-1; CDR3 protein: CATSPGRGAGTEAFF; CDR3 DNA: TGTGCCACCAGCCCCGGGCGGGGGGCCGGCACTGAAGCTTTCTTT
CDR3 length: 17; clone size: NA; V gene: TRBV11-3; D gene: TRBD2; J gene: TRBJ2-1; CDR3 protein: CASSSSVTSGRAVEQFF; CDR3 DNA: TGTGCCAGCAGCTCCTCGGTAACTAGCGGGAGGGCCGTTGAGCAGTTCTTC
CDR3 length: 14; clone size: NA; V gene: TRBV5-5; D gene: NA; J gene: TRBJ1-5; CDR3 protein: CASSLMEGGQPQHF; CDR3 DNA: TGTGCCAGCAGCTTGATGGAGGGTGGTCAGCCCCAGCATTTT
CDR3 length: 13; clone size: NA; V gene: TRBV30; D gene: TRBD1; J gene: TRBJ2-2; CDR3 protein: CAWGQGNTGELFF; CDR3 DNA: TGTGCCTGGGGACAGGGGAACACCGGGGAGCTGTTTTTT
CDR3 length: 14; clone size: NA; V gene: TRBV5-1; D gene: TRBD2; J gene: TRBJ2-7; CDR3 protein: CASSFLAGAPEQYF; CDR3 DNA: TGCGCCAGCAGCTTTTTAGCGGGAGCCCCCGAGCAGTACTTC
CDR3 length: 16; clone size: NA; V gene: TRBV5-4; D gene: TRBD2; J gene: TRBJ2-7; CDR3 protein: CASSSKSSGRGSEQYF; CDR3 DNA: TGTGCCAGCAGCTCGAAGTCTAGCGGGAGGGGAAGCGAGCAGTACTTC
CDR3 length: 16; clone size: NA; V gene: TRBV19; D gene: NA; J gene: TRBJ2-7; CDR3 protein: CASSRGGGLPSYEQYF; CDR3 DNA: TGTGCCAGTAGCCGAGGGGGGGGACTGCCTTCCTACGAGCAGTACTTC
CDR3 length: 18; clone size: NA; V gene: TRBV21-1; D gene: NA; J gene: TRBJ2-6; CDR3 protein: CASSKVGGHGSGANVLTF; CDR3 DNA: TGTGCCAGCAGCAAAGTAGGAGGTCATGGCTCTGGGGCCAACGTCCTGACTTTC
CDR3 length: 14; clone size: NA; V gene: TRBV19; D gene: TRBD1; J gene: TRBJ1-5; CDR3 protein: CASSIQTGDQPQHF; CDR3 DNA: TGTGCCAGTAGTATCCAAACAGGGGATCAGCCCCAGCATTTT
CDR3 length: 16; clone size: few; V gene: TRBV7-8; D gene: NA; J gene: TRBJ1-3; CDR3 protein: CASSLEGVYIGNTIYF; CDR3 DNA: TGTGCCAGCAGCTTAGAAGGGGTGTATATTGGAAACACCATATATTTT
CDR3 length: 15; clone size: NA; V gene: TRBV29-1; D gene: NA; J gene: TRBJ2-1; CDR3 protein: CSVEAYGVSYNEQFF; CDR3 DNA: TGCAGCGTTGAAGCATACGGGGTCTCCTACAATGAGCAGTTCTTC
CDR3 length: 15; clone size: NA; V gene: TRBV5-1; D gene: NA; J gene: TRBJ1-4; CDR3 protein: CASSPGGLRNEKLFF; CDR3 DNA: TGCGCCAGCAGCCCCGGGGGACTGCGCAATGAAAAACTGTTTTTT
CDR3 length: 13; clone size: NA; V gene: TRBV28; D gene: NA; J gene: TRBJ1-6; CDR3 protein: CASSFRTGTPLHF; CDR3 DNA: TGTGCCAGCAGTTTCCGTACGGGAACACCCCTCCACTTT
CDR3 length: 14; clone size: NA; V gene: TRBV7-9; D gene: TRBD1; J gene: TRBJ1-2; CDR3 protein: CASSPNRDSYGYTF; CDR3 DNA: TGTGCCAGCAGCCCGAACCGGGACAGCTATGGCTACACCTTC
CDR3 length: 16; clone size: NA; V gene: TRBV6-2/TRBV6-3; D gene: TRBD2; J gene: TRBJ2-7; CDR3 protein: CASSYSRLAGAYEQYF; CDR3 DNA: TGTGCCAGCAGTTACTCAAGACTAGCGGGAGCCTACGAGCAGTACTTC
CDR3 length: 13; clone size: NA; V gene: TRBV2; D gene: NA; J gene: TRBJ1-6; CDR3 protein: CAIRGIGNSPLHF; CDR3 DNA: TGTGCCATCCGGGGAATCGGGAATTCACCCCTCCACTTT
CDR3 length: 13; clone size: NA; V gene: TRBV19; D gene: NA; J gene: TRBJ2-4; CDR3 protein: CASSIGGTNIQYF; CDR3 DNA: TGTGCCAGTAGTATAGGCGGAACAAACATTCAGTACTTC
CDR3 length: 17; clone size: NA; V gene: TRBV7-8; D gene: TRBD2; J gene: TRBJ2-1; CDR3 protein: CASSRRTSGSSYNEQFF; CDR3 DNA: TGTGCCAGCAGCAGAAGGACTAGCGGAAGCTCCTACAATGAGCAGTTCTTC